These 26 T cell receptor beta chains originate from one sample sequenced in a study of shared clonotypes between healthy human individuals. Assay: immunoSEQ multiplex PCR; the TCRdb copy retains only in-frame clones and omits some. The table has roughly 1,000,000 clones, about four fifths seen once. Specimen: memory CD4+ T cells from PBMCs. Subset of the sample: CD45RA-negative fraction. The receptors stem from a young man in good health. Some clones in this sample may be carry-over from other donors' samples.

To note about this clone: Mismatch with germline at one junction end may stem from a read error. The genes are TRBV10-3 and TRBJ2-5, with 9 bases fitting TRBD1. The CDR3 contains 15 residues. CDR1 ENHRY and CDR2 SYGVKD come from the germline V gene. The CDR3 sequence is CASSRGQGYQETQYF. The CDR3 region has the DNA TGTGCCAGCAGTAGGGGACAGGGATACCAAGAGACCCAGTACTTC.

Here the CDR3 reads CASSPEQLGYYGYTF. As DNA, the CDR3 is TGTGCCAGCAGCCCGGAACAGCTAGGGTACTATGGCTACACCTTC. This chain joins TRBV7-9 and TRBJ1-2, with unresolved D. The CDR3 totals 15 residues. V shed 5 bases and J shed 3 bases, with 16 bases lying between them. The germline gives CDR1 SEHNR, CDR2 FQNEAQ (reference sequence).

Only a few counts were recorded for this clone. Other DNA sequences within the sample encode an identical CDR3. V gene TRBV28 combines with J gene TRBJ2-5; 8 bases line up with TRBD2. The CDR3 has 14 amino acids. After removal of 2 bases from V and 1 base from J, the junction contained 0 bases not matched to a gene. Per germline, CDR1 MDHEN and CDR2 SYDVKM. The CDR3 DNA reads as TGTGCCAGCAGTTTAAGCGGGGGCCAAGAGACCCAGTACTTC. Translation: CASSLSGGQETQYF.

The genes are TRBV5-1 and TRBJ2-1; D is unclear. The V gene lost 0 bases and the J gene lost 7 bases, with 17 bases spanning the gap. Germline CDR1 SGHRS, CDR2 YFSETQ. This CDR3 is built from 16 residues. This CDR3 reads CASSLGPVFSLNEQFF. CDR3 coding DNA: TGCGCCAGCAGCTTGGGCCCTGTTTTCAGCCTGAATGAGCAGTTCTTC. Together with reference TRBV5-1 and TRBJ2-1, the CDR3 gives the full variable domain: KAGVTQTPRYLIKTRGQQVTLSCSPISGHRSVSWYQQTPGQGLQFLFEYFSETQRNKGNFPGRFSGRQFSNSRSEMNVSTLELGDSALYLCASSLGPVFSLNEQFFGPGTRLTVL.

The chain has TRBV7-2 and TRBJ2-1; D might be TRBD1 (5 bases). Deletions cut 1 base from V and 4 bases from J, with 11 bases between. The CDR3 contains 15 residues. Germline V lookup: CDR1 SGHTA, CDR2 FQGNSA. CDR3 residues: CASSLDGASYNEQFF. The CDR3 nucleotides are TGTGCCAGCAGCTTAGATGGGGCTAGTTACAATGAGCAGTTCTTC.

The J gene is TRBJ2-1, the V gene TRBV7-2, with TRBD1 as a possible D gene (6 bases). The CDR3 has 14 residues. The V gene lost 2 bases and the J gene lost 7 bases, with 12 bases spanning the gap. CDR1 SGHTA and CDR2 FQGNSA come from the germline V gene. The CDR3 DNA follows: TGTGCCAGCAGCTTAACAGGGATCATGAATGAGCAGTTCTTC. It specifies CASSLTGIMNEQFF.

The J gene is TRBJ2-3, the V gene TRBV6-1; 8 bases line up with TRBD1. Germline CDR1 reads MNHNS; CDR2 reads SASEGT. This CDR3 region has 13 residues. J lost 4 bases, V lost 6 bases, and 3 bases had no gene match. In DNA form, the CDR3 reads TGTGCCAGCAGGCTGACAGGGGCAGATACGCAGTATTTT. It specifies CASRLTGADTQYF.

This chain links TRBV5-1 with TRBJ1-4, with a possible D match to TRBD1 (6 bases). V lost 2 bases, J lost 2 bases, and 10 bases lay in between. The CDR3 contains 15 residues. Germline V gene lookup returns CDR1 SGHRS and CDR2 YFSETQ. CDR3 sequence reads: CASSLTDRTNEKLFF. Here the CDR3 DNA reads TGCGCCAGCAGCTTAACCGACAGGACTAATGAAAAACTGTTTTTT.

The CDR3 protein is CASRGDLKPYEQYF. CDR3 nucleotides: TGTGCCAGCCGGGGGGATCTCAAACCCTACGAGCAGTACTTC. This chain connects TRBV28 to TRBJ2-7, with 7 bases matching TRBD2. This CDR3 contains 14 residues. J lost 2 bases, V lost 8 bases, and 9 bases had no gene match. In germline, CDR1 is MDHEN, CDR2 SYDVKM.

This clone was counted between two and nine times. The chain employs TRBV4-2 and TRBJ2-4; no firm D call. Germline CDR1 is LGHNA and CDR2 is YNFKEQ. The CDR3 runs to 16 residues. The V gene lost 0 bases and the J gene lost 0 bases, with 9 bases spanning the gap. The DNA of the CDR3 is TGTGCCAGCAGCCAAGATCGCCAGGCAGCCAAAAACATTCAGTACTTC. Translating gives CASSQDRQAAKNIQYF.

The V call is TRBV7-8, the J call TRBJ2-5; 12 bases match TRBD2. V lost 3 bases, J lost 4 bases, and 9 bases stayed unmatched. The CDR3 is 17 amino acids. Germline V gene sequence: CDR1 SGHVS, CDR2 FQNEAQ. CDR3 loop: CASSLGGRGLAGETQYF. In DNA, the CDR3 is TGTGCCAGCAGCTTGGGTGGCCGGGGACTAGCGGGAGAGACCCAGTACTTC.

This sequence joins TRBV5-4 and TRBJ2-5; D unclear. The germline V gene encodes CDR1 SGHNT and CDR2 YYREEE (reference sequence). V lost 1 base, J lost 4 bases, and 8 bases lay in between. This CDR3 is 13 amino acids long. For the CDR3, the DNA is TGTGCCAGCAGCTTGTGGCAGGCAGAGACCCAGTACTTC. Protein sequence: CASSLWQAETQYF. Based on the CDR3 plus reference TRBV5-4 and TRBJ2-5, the full variable domain is ETGVTQSPTHLIKTRGQQVTLRCSSQSGHNTVSWYQQALGQGPQFIFQYYREEENGRGNFPPRFSGLQFPNYSSELNVNALELDDSALYLCASSLWQAETQYFGPGTRLLVL.

This clone was found once. The rearrangement joins TRBV5-4 to TRBJ2-4; no clear D. Germline V gene lookup returns CDR1 SGHNT and CDR2 YYREEE (reference sequence). Between the trimmed V and J ends, which lost 3 bases and 3 bases, there was a span of 10 bases. The CDR3 length is 14 residues. In nucleotides, the CDR3 is TGTGCCAGCAGCTCCCAAAATAACAAAAACATTCAGTACTTC. Protein sequence: CASSSQNNKNIQYF.

CDR3 DNA sequence: TGTGCCAGCAGCTTAACGTTGGGAGCGGGATCGTTAGATACGCAGTATTTT. Protein product: CASSLTLGAGSLDTQYF. This chain links TRBV7-3 with TRBJ2-3; 7 bases align to TRBD2. V lost 0 bases to trimming and J lost 5 bases; unmatched junction nucleotides: 11. CDR1 is SGHTA and CDR2 is FQGTGA in the germline V gene. There are 17 residues in the CDR3. The full variable domain, its missing parts supplied by reference TRBV7-3 and TRBJ2-3, is GAGVSQTPSNKVTEKGKYVELRCDPISGHTALYWYRQSLGQGPEFLIYFQGTGAADDSGLPNDRFFAVRPEGSVSTLKIQRTERGDSAVYLCASSLTLGAGSLDTQYFGPGTRLTVL.

The chain carries TRBV7-3 and TRBJ2-2, with D perhaps given as TRBD1 or TRBD2 (5 bases each). This CDR3 contains 15 residues. V dropped 5 bases and J dropped 7 bases, with 17 bases sitting between them. CDR1 SGHTA and CDR2 FQGTGA come from the germline V gene. The CDR3 here is CASSQGPGANGELFF. CDR3 DNA: TGTGCCAGCAGCCAAGGGCCCGGGGCGAACGGGGAGCTGTTTTTT. Supplemented by reference TRBV7-3 and TRBJ2-2, the full variable domain reads GAGVSQTPSNKVTEKGKYVELRCDPISGHTALYWYRQSLGQGPEFLIYFQGTGAADDSGLPNDRFFAVRPEGSVSTLKIQRTERGDSAVYLCASSQGPGANGELFFGEGSRLTVL.

This chain uses TRBV28 with TRBJ2-5, with TRBD2 matching 11 bases. After removal of 6 bases from V and 7 bases from J, the junction contained 7 bases not matched to a gene. Per the germline V gene, CDR1 is MDHEN and CDR2 is SYDVKM. The CDR3 contains 14 residues. Here the CDR3 DNA reads TGTGCCAGCAGCACCGGGACTAGCGGTCGGACCCAGTACTTC. Protein: CASSTGTSGRTQYF.

The chain joins TRBV21-1 to TRBJ2-4; no DNA check was done on the table's D call, TRBD2. TRBV21-1 is labeled a pseudogene. The CDR3 spans 17 residues. As DNA, the CDR3 is TGTGCCAGCAGCAAAGCCCTCGCTAGCGGGAGTGAGGTCATTCAGTACTTC. Translated, it gives CASSKALASGSEVIQYF.

This chain joins TRBV7-8 and TRBJ2-5, with 8 bases aligning to TRBD2. The length of the CDR3 is 14 residues. CDR1 and CDR2 from the germline V gene are SGHVS and FQNEAQ. With V trimmed by 7 bases and J by 3 bases, 7 bases remained unmatched. The CDR3 sequence is CASTGGGQKETQYF. Written as DNA, the CDR3 is TGTGCCAGCACCGGGGGGGGGCAGAAAGAGACCCAGTACTTC.

This chain's CDR3 is CASSLGARGQFF. CDR3 bases: TGTGCCAGCAGTTTAGGGGCCCGGGGGCAGTTCTTC. The chain links TRBV28 to TRBJ2-1; TRBD1 or TRBD2 may be the D gene (5 bases each). Trimming stripped 2 bases from V and 12 bases from J, with 11 bases between. CDR1 and CDR2 (germline): MDHEN, SYDVKM. There are 12 residues in the CDR3.

Note on this clone: The sample holds other DNA sequences that translate to the same CDR3. This chain connects TRBV7-3 to TRBJ1-1, with D perhaps TRBD1 (5 bases). The germline V gene has CDR1 SGHTA and CDR2 FQGTGA. There are 12 residues in the CDR3. The ends were cut back, 8 bases at V and 1 base at J, with 8 bases in the middle. The CDR3 spells CASSTGNTEAFF. The CDR3 region has the DNA TGTGCCAGCTCAACAGGGAACACTGAAGCTTTCTTT.

J is TRBJ2-7 and V is TRBV6-5, with unresolved D. The CDR3 runs to 15 residues. The V gene lost 2 bases and the J gene lost 0 bases, with 11 bases spanning the gap. CDR1 and CDR2 from the germline V gene are MNHEY and SVGAGI. CDR3: CASSYTSVVSYEQYF. CDR3 nucleotide sequence: TGTGCCAGCAGTTACACGTCGGTGGTCTCCTACGAGCAGTACTTC.

In its sample, this clone was seen a few times. CDR3 region: CASSRTSVGELFF. The CDR3 DNA reads TGTGCCAGCAGCCGGACTAGCGTCGGGGAGCTGTTTTTT. The chain is built from TRBV5-4 and TRBJ2-2, with 9 bases identical to TRBD2. CDR1 is SGHNT and CDR2 is YYREEE in the germline V gene (reference sequence). Losses at the gene ends were 4 bases for V and 7 bases for J; bases not matched to a gene: 2. The CDR3 is 13 amino acids.

The V call is TRBV5-5, the J call TRBJ2-7, with 10 bases that match TRBD2. This CDR3 has 17 residues. The junction had 9 bases not matched to a gene; V was cut back by 0 bases and J by 3 bases. Germline-derived CDR1 and CDR2 are SGHKS and YYEKEE (reference sequence). CDR3 in amino acids: CASSLGLAGREGYEQYF. The CDR3 DNA follows: TGTGCCAGCAGCTTGGGACTAGCGGGTAGAGAAGGCTACGAGCAGTACTTC.

This chain links TRBV6-5 with TRBJ2-7; weak D call: TRBD2 (5 bases). Germline V gene sequence: CDR1 MNHEY, CDR2 SVGAGI. Trimming pared 2 bases from V and 4 bases from J, leaving 15 bases between. This CDR3 contains 15 residues. The CDR3 loop is CASSYGRGQEYEQYF. The CDR3 DNA reads as TGTGCCAGCAGTTACGGGCGCGGGCAGGAGTACGAGCAGTACTTC.

V gene TRBV5-1 combines with J gene TRBJ2-7; 12 nucleotides agree with TRBD2. CDR3 size: 15 residues. From germline, CDR1 is SGHRS and CDR2 YFSETQ. The V gene end was trimmed by 4 bases and the J gene end by 3 bases; junction bases not matched to a gene: 5. CDR3 sequence: CASSLRTSGIYEQYF. The CDR3 DNA sequence: TGCGCCAGCAGCCTTCGGACTAGCGGGATCTACGAGCAGTACTTC.

The chain joins TRBV6-1 to TRBJ1-2; D is uncertain. The CDR3 loop spans 12 amino acids. The V end was cut by 4 bases, the J end by 4 bases, with 7 bases between. The germline V gene has CDR1 MNHNS and CDR2 SASEGT. The CDR3 region is CASSGPVYGYTF. The CDR3, as DNA: TGTGCCAGCAGTGGTCCCGTCTATGGCTACACCTTC.